These 9 T cell receptor beta chains share one sample of origin, sequenced in a study of OX40 agonist ivuxolimab in advanced cancers. The method was immunoSEQ multiplex PCR; TCRdb's version includes in-frame clones alone and lacks a portion of them. The table has over 50,000 clones, around 90% seen once. The sequencing used CD4+ or CD8+ T cells sorted from blood, collected in a trial of the OX40 agonist ivuxolimab. The receptors were gathered from an adult with an advanced solid tumor such as melanoma, head and neck, liver or kidney cancer.

This chain joins TRBV6-5 and TRBJ2-7, with 9 bases matching TRBD1. V shed 4 bases and J 5 bases; nucleotides not matched to a gene: 9. Germline V gene data show CDR1 as MNHEY and CDR2 as SVGAGI. This CDR3 spans 15 amino acids. The CDR3 protein is CASSLLTGGQDEQYF. CDR3 sequence (DNA): TGTGCCAGCAGTTTACTCACAGGGGGCCAGGACGAGCAGTACTTC.

The V and J genes are TRBV9 and TRBJ2-1; 11 nucleotides line up with TRBD2. V shed 4 bases and J 5 bases; nucleotides not matched to a gene: 8. Germline V gives CDR1 SGDLS, CDR2 YYNGEE. The CDR3 spans 16 residues. CDR3: CASSPSGGLADNEQFF. The CDR3 nucleotides are TGTGCCAGCAGCCCGAGTGGGGGACTAGCGGACAATGAGCAGTTCTTC.

This sequence joins TRBV7-2 and TRBJ2-5, with 8 positions matching TRBD2. Germline V gives CDR1 SGHTA, CDR2 FQGNSA. The V and J ends lost 3 bases and 1 base, in that order; junction bases with no gene match: 4. The CDR3 runs to 15 residues. The CDR3 is CASSFLSGVQETQYF. CDR3 DNA sequence: TGTGCCAGCAGCTTCCTTAGCGGGGTCCAAGAGACCCAGTACTTC.

This clone was recorded once. The CDR3 sequence is CASSYSTGTYEQYF. CDR3 nucleotides: TGTGCCAGCAGTTATAGTACAGGGACCTACGAGCAGTACTTC. This chain links TRBV11-2 with TRBJ2-7, with D perhaps matching TRBD1 (6 bases). From germline, CDR1 is SGHAT and CDR2 FQNNGV. V was shortened by 6 bases and J by 2 bases, with 14 bases between the two germline ends. CDR3 size: 14 residues.

The chain has TRBV20-1 and TRBJ2-3, with D unclear. V was pared by 3 bases and J by 2 bases, with 3 bases between. The CDR3 loop spans 11 amino acids. Germline V gives CDR1 DFQATT, CDR2 SNEGSKA (reference sequence). The chain's CDR3 is CSASTTDTQYF. CDR3 sequence (DNA): TGCAGTGCTAGTACCACAGATACGCAGTATTTT.

The V gene is TRBV5-1, the J gene TRBJ2-6; 7 bases map to TRBD2. The germline V gene encodes CDR1 SGHRS and CDR2 YFSETQ. The V and J ends lost 7 bases and 1 base, in that order; junction bases with no gene match: 14. This CDR3 has 18 amino acids. DNA of the CDR3: TGCGCCAGCCGGCCCCTCGGGGGGTACTCGTCTGGGGCCAACGTCCTGACTTTC. Its translation is CASRPLGGYSSGANVLTF.

Regarding this clone: Sequence at one end of the junction differs from germline and may be a read error. V gene TRBV10-3 combines with J gene TRBJ1-5; TRBD1 agrees at 8 bases. The CDR3 length is 16 residues. Germline-derived CDR1 and CDR2 are ENHRY and SYGVKD. CDR3 in DNA: TGTGCCAGCAGTGAAGAGGTCGGACAGGGTGGCGAGCCCCAGCATTTT. This translates into CASSEEVGQGGEPQHF.

The chain links TRBV27 to TRBJ2-7; D ambiguous. Germline V CDR1 and CDR2: MNHEY, SMNVEV (reference sequence). The V gene lost 3 bases and the J gene lost 2 bases, with 11 bases spanning the gap. The CDR3 runs to 14 residues. CDR3 sequence reads: CASSFVSKAYEQYF. The CDR3 DNA reads TGTGCCAGCAGTTTCGTCAGCAAGGCCTACGAGCAGTACTTC.

About this clone: Other DNA variants within this sample encode the same CDR3. This chain links TRBV28 with TRBJ2-7; tentative D call: TRBD2 (6 bases). Per the germline V gene, CDR1 is MDHEN and CDR2 is SYDVKM. CDR3 size: 14 residues. The germline V and J ends were trimmed by 5 bases and 1 base, with 12 bases remaining between them. The CDR3 spells CASSLGGSSYEQYF. The DNA for the CDR3 is TGTGCCAGCAGTCTGGGGGGAAGTTCCTACGAGCAGTACTTC.